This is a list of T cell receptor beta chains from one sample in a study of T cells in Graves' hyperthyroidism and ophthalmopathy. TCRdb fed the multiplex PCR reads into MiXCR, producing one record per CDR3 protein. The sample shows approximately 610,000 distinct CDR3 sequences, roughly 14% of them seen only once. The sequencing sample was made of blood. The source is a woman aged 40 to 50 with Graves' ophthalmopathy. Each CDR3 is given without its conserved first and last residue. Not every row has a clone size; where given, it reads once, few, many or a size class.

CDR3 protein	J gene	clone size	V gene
ASRLGANVLT	TRBJ2-6	many	TRBV4-1
ASSAYGALREGSYEQY	TRBJ2-7	many	TRBV11-1
ATSDPGPKTQY	TRBJ2-5	.	TRBV24-1
ASSPQGSLRETQY	TRBJ2-5	many	TRBV7-2
ASKGTGNTEAF	TRBJ1-1	many	TRBV12-3/TRBV12-4
ASRGLAGGIYEQY	TRBJ2-7	.	TRBV27
ASRRSHTGELF	TRBJ2-2	many	TRBV12-3/TRBV12-4
ASSYGTGVSEQY	TRBJ2-7	many	TRBV6-5
ASSTTVEGYT	TRBJ1-2	many	TRBV28
ASSMGTRLPNTGELF	TRBJ2-2	.	TRBV19
ASSHSPGTAETQY	TRBJ2-5	many	TRBV11-2
ASRPRDPERQPQH	TRBJ1-5	.	TRBV14
ASSLLTAEAF	TRBJ1-1	many	TRBV27
AWTGRGRTEAF	TRBJ1-1	many	TRBV30
ASSITNSVGEQY	TRBJ2-7	many	TRBV19
ASSYVTGSYGYT	TRBJ1-2	many	TRBV6-5
ASSLGLGDQETQY	TRBJ2-5	.	TRBV5-1
ASSLGSGDSRSYEQY	TRBJ2-7	.	TRBV28
SAQKTGFDEQF	TRBJ2-1	many	TRBV20-1
AIYRDPVRTQY	TRBJ2-5	many	TRBV6-1
ASSYGGPPDSGNTIY	TRBJ1-3	many	TRBV6-2/TRBV6-3
ASSLWAGLVQETQY	TRBJ2-5	few	TRBV6-5
ASLGLINTEAF	TRBJ1-1	many	TRBV28
ASSLGQVMSQETQY	TRBJ2-5	many	TRBV11-2
SVSTATETQY	TRBJ2-5	many	TRBV29-1
ASRILQGDSYEQY	TRBJ2-7	many	TRBV7-2
ASSSGTGLASYGYT	TRBJ1-2	many	TRBV5-6
ASSYPGTLKQGTEAF	TRBJ1-1	many	TRBV6-2/TRBV6-3
ASSQAGGINEQY	TRBJ2-7	many	TRBV28
ASSQDYRWSYEQY	TRBJ2-7	.	TRBV3-1
ASRTVGAREAF	TRBJ1-1	.	TRBV6-1
ASSTRLAAETQY	TRBJ2-5	many	TRBV12-3/TRBV12-4
ASSSGDYHNEQF	TRBJ2-1	.	TRBV12-3/TRBV12-4
ASSIVLGQGSGYT	TRBJ1-2	.	TRBV19
ASTNGQASEQY	TRBJ2-7	.	TRBV3-1
ASSIFRLAGGVYEQY	TRBJ2-7	many	TRBV19
ASSDSTKGALTAF	TRBJ1-1	many	TRBV6-7
ASRDRVMNTEAF	TRBJ1-1	many	TRBV6-1
ACGPTRDRANTEAF	TRBJ1-1	.	TRBV11-2
ASRHQTGAGEQY	TRBJ2-7	.	TRBV6-1
TWMRQGGYEQY	TRBJ2-7	.	TRBV30
ASSQDTSGSYEQY	TRBJ2-7	few	TRBV3-1
ASSLSLTDEAF	TRBJ1-1	.	TRBV7-9
ASSQQTGNQPQH	TRBJ1-5	few	TRBV4-1
ASSATGTSGNEQY	TRBJ2-7	.	TRBV5-1
ASSSRVDLAKNIQY	TRBJ2-4	many	TRBV12-3/TRBV12-4
ASSLETGDDGYT	TRBJ1-2	few	TRBV5-1
ASSGSQGYGYT	TRBJ1-2	many	TRBV12-3/TRBV12-4
ASSQDPPYEQY	TRBJ2-7	many	TRBV14
ASSQEHRGSEEQY	TRBJ2-7	many	TRBV4-1
SVERGFNTGELF	TRBJ2-2	few	TRBV29-1
ASSLHRDPSYNEKLF	TRBJ1-4	few	TRBV11-2
ASSVALTGPYGYT	TRBJ1-2	.	TRBV9
ASRDVFRQY	TRBJ2-7	.	TRBV6-1